What follows describes a single T cell receptor beta chain. The data derive from a study of blood T cell repertoires in COVID-19. Whole-study context: Acute-phase and convalescent COVID-19 samples originated in the United States, Italy and Spain. The analysed material was cDNA or gDNA that came from T cells, B-cell-depleted T cells, or PBMCs.

The CDR3 extends over 15 amino acids. Under the authors' procedure: Amplifying reference gene primers gave estimates of nucleated cell counts. Sequenced by immunoSEQ multiplex PCR; TCRdb stores in-frame clones only, minus some. That table is the source of V, J and clone size, and D and trimming were worked out from the DNA. The sample holds about 270,000 clones, about 86% seen once. Specimen: peripheral blood. The V call is TRBV21-1, the J call TRBJ1-5; whether TRBD1, the table's D call, matches the DNA was not checked. TRBV21-1 is recorded as a pseudogene. The TCR comes from a woman in her fifties or sixties with active or convalescent COVID-19. Here the CDR3 reads CASSNPRADNQPQHF. The CDR3 region has the DNA TGTGCCAGCAGCAACCCCAGGGCTGACAATCAGCCCCAGCATTTT.